This T cell receptor (beta chain) emerged from a study of CXCR3-negative and CXCR3-positive naive CD8 T cells. Study-wide findings and caveats: In cryopreserved cells, CXCR3 expression partially decreased, and fresh PBMCs were used in most assays. Memory cells diverged, while naive CXCR3-positive and CXCR3-negative cells had similar TRBV-TRBJ usage. CXCR3-expressing naive cells carried TRB CDR3s more hydrophobic than those of CXCR3-negative naive cells.

Worth noting for this clonotype: Its target is not known.

Researchers prepared the TRB cDNA libraries using 5' RACE with UMI labels. From the 5' RACE reads, TCRdb lists one entry per CDR3 protein and no DNA. This sample's table has about 50,000 distinct CDR3 sequences. CDR1 is SGHVS and CDR2 is FNYEAQ in the germline V gene. The length of the CDR3 is 16 residues. The rearrangement joins TRBV7-6 to TRBJ2-2; TCRdb returns TRBD1, unconfirmable since there is no DNA. The TCR sequence derives from a human donor in good health. Some clones in this sample may be carry-over from other donors' samples. Source material: naive CXCR3+ CD8+ T cells from blood. As for subset: CD45RO-CCR7+CD27+CD95- naive CD8+ T cells expressing CXCR3 (TNR3+). CDR3 in amino acids: CASSPGTPSGTGELFF.